Below, 16 T cell receptor beta chains from the same sample are listed, as sequenced in a study of blood T cell repertoires in COVID-19 (dated by TCRdb to 2020 to 2021). The library was produced with the immunoSEQ multiplex PCR assay. TCRdb re-hosts the immuneACCESS table, in-frame sequences only. Its copies lack some clones; in the studies checked, an unresolved V gene accounts for under half of them, and the cause for the rest is not known. In this sample the table shows a few hundred thousand clones, over 75% of which occur a single time. About 4.6% of the sample is in the top ten clones. Sequenced input: PBMCs or T cells enriched from blood (not recorded which). The receptors were sampled from a man aged 25 to 40 who had recovered from COVID-19.

V and J are TRBV10-2 and TRBJ1-2; 10 positions match TRBD1. V lost 8 bases, J lost 0 bases, and 6 bases stayed unmatched. Germline V gives CDR1 WSHSY, CDR2 SAAADI. The CDR3 has 15 residues. CDR3 amino acids: CASLTGTGANYGYTF. The CDR3 coding sequence is TGCGCCAGCCTCACCGGGACAGGGGCTAACTATGGCTACACCTTC.

The V and J genes are TRBV5-1 and TRBJ1-1; no definite D call. Germline CDR1 and CDR2: SGHRS and YFSETQ. The V end was cut by 0 bases, the J end by 5 bases, with 11 bases between. The CDR3 covers 14 residues. The CDR3 DNA reads as TGCGCCAGCAGCTTGGACCCCCGCGGGACTGAAGCTTTCTTT. It yields the protein CASSLDPRGTEAFF.

The chain carries TRBV11-2 and TRBJ1-1; D uncertain. This CDR3 comprises 10 residues. The germline V gene encodes CDR1 SGHAT and CDR2 FQNNGV. V lost 5 bases and J lost 10, with 8 bases in between. Here the CDR3 reads CASSTRVAFF. The CDR3 DNA reads as TGTGCCAGCAGCACTCGAGTAGCTTTCTTT.

The chain has TRBV19 and TRBJ1-6, with TRBD1 matching over 9 bases. The CDR3 extends over 16 amino acids. Germline CDR1 and CDR2: LNHDA and SQIVND (reference sequence). The ends lost 5 bases at V and 7 bases at J; junction bases unmatched: 9. The CDR3 protein is CASSPQGGQGNSPLHF. CDR3 DNA: TGTGCCAGTAGTCCTCAAGGGGGACAGGGAAATTCACCCCTCCACTTT.

The CDR3 DNA is TGCAGTGCTAGTGGACAGGTTAGCACAGATACGCAGTATTTT. This translates into CSASGQVSTDTQYF. The gene calls are TRBV20-1 and TRBJ2-3, with 7 bases lining up with TRBD1. Germline loops: CDR1 DFQATT, CDR2 SNEGSKA (reference sequence). The J segment lost 0 bases and the V segment lost 3 bases, leaving 3 bases of the junction unmatched. This CDR3 is built from 14 residues.

This clone showed up just once. The V and J genes are TRBV6-4 and TRBJ2-5, with 10 bases that match TRBD1. The CDR3 has 16 residues. After removal of 4 bases from V and 4 bases from J, the junction contained 9 bases not matched to a gene. Germline V lookup: CDR1 MRHNA, CDR2 SNTAGT. The CDR3 spells CASSVTWGTGAETQYF. In DNA, the CDR3 is TGTGCCAGCAGTGTCACCTGGGGGACAGGGGCAGAGACCCAGTACTTC.

The gene calls are TRBV5-6 and TRBJ1-6, with 8 bases identical to TRBD1. The CDR3 has 15 amino acids. Losses at the gene ends were 4 bases for V and 8 bases for J; bases not matched to a gene: 8. Germline loops: CDR1 SGHDT, CDR2 YYEEEE. In nucleotides, the CDR3 is TGTGCCAGCAGCCTGCGGCAGGGGGCATATTCACCCCTCCACTTT. Encoded protein: CASSLRQGAYSPLHF.

The V gene is TRBV4-1, the J gene TRBJ2-7; D gene ambiguous. Germline CDR1 reads MGHRA; CDR2 reads YSYEKL. The CDR3 is 14 amino acids. Trimming took off 1 base at V and 5 bases at J, with 12 bases between the two ends. The CDR3, as DNA: TGCGCCAGCAGCCAAGTCGTAATAACTAACGAGCAGTACTTC. Its protein product is CASSQVVITNEQYF.

This clone was observed a single time. The chain couples TRBV27 to TRBJ2-5; 10 bases fit TRBD1. V lost 5 bases, J lost 5 bases, and 11 bases stayed unmatched. The germline CDR1 and CDR2 sequences are MNHEY and SMNVEV (reference sequence). This CDR3 comprises 16 residues. The DNA of the CDR3 is TGTGCCAGCAGTGCCCCGGGACAGGGGAAGAGGGAGACCCAGTACTTC. Translation: CASSAPGQGKRETQYF.

The chain has TRBV29-1 and TRBJ1-1, with a weak D call TRBD1 (6 bases). CDR1 and CDR2 from the germline V gene are SQVTM and ANQGSEA. Between the trimmed V and J ends, which lost 4 bases and 3 bases, there was a span of 24 bases. This CDR3 spans 17 amino acids. This CDR3 is CSVAKRTVHPWDTEAFF. In DNA form, the CDR3 reads TGCAGCGTTGCCAAACGGACAGTCCACCCGTGGGACACTGAAGCTTTCTTT.

This rearrangement joins TRBV2 to TRBJ2-5; D may be TRBD1 (6 bases). Trimming removed 3 bases at V and 5 bases at J, with 13 bases between. Germline V gene sequence: CDR1 SNHLY, CDR2 FYNNEI. The CDR3 is 14 amino acids. The DNA for the CDR3 is TGTGCCAGCAGTGAGGTCAGGGGCACGGAGACCCAGTACTTC. This gives the protein CASSEVRGTETQYF.

The chain couples TRBV28 to TRBJ2-5, with 11 bases matching TRBD2. The trim removed 5 bases at V and 4 bases at J, leaving 3 bases unmatched. This CDR3 comprises 14 residues. The germline CDR1 and CDR2 sequences are MDHEN and SYDVKM. This CDR3 is CASSRLAGGETQYF. CDR3 DNA: TGTGCCAGCAGTCGGCTAGCGGGGGGAGAGACCCAGTACTTC.

The rearrangement joins TRBV19 to TRBJ2-3, with a possible D match to TRBD2 (7 bases). Germline CDR1 is LNHDA and CDR2 is SQIVND (reference sequence). This CDR3 has 16 amino acids. V lost 1 base, J lost 5 bases, and 16 bases lay in between. CDR3: CASSIGSGGWIDTQYF. CDR3 bases: TGTGCCAGTAGTATAGGGTCGGGGGGCTGGATAGATACGCAGTATTTT.

V gene TRBV2 combines with J gene TRBJ2-2; D is unclear. The CDR3 is 15 amino acids. Germline CDR1 reads SNHLY; CDR2 reads FYNNEI. Trimming left V 6 bases short and J 4 bases short, with 15 bases between. The CDR3 spells CASSLTTSGTGELFF. The CDR3 DNA sequence: TGTGCCAGCAGCCTAACTACCTCGGGCACCGGGGAGCTGTTTTTT. The whole variable domain, filled in from reference TRBV2 and TRBJ2-2, reads EPEVTQTPSHQVTQMGQEVILRCVPISNHLYFYWYRQILGQKVEFLVSFYNNEISEKSEIFDDQFSVERPDGSNFTLKIRSTKLEDSAMYFCASSLTTSGTGELFFGEGSRLTVL.

The J gene is TRBJ1-2, the V gene TRBV5-1, with a tentative D call TRBD1 (5 bases). The ends were cut back, 0 bases at V and 4 bases at J, with 7 bases in the middle. The CDR3 sequence is 13 residues long. The V gene's germline CDR1 is SGHRS and CDR2 YFSETQ. The CDR3 nucleotides read TGCGCCAGCAGCTTGGTGGGGGGCTATGGCTACACCTTC. Translated, it gives CASSLVGGYGYTF.

This chain connects TRBV7-2 to TRBJ2-7, with 7 bases that match TRBD1. The CDR3 is made up of 14 amino acids. The germline V gene has CDR1 SGHTA and CDR2 FQGNSA. V lost 3 bases to trimming and J lost 2 bases; unmatched junction nucleotides: 4. CDR3 protein: CASSFRDRPYEQYF. The CDR3 nucleotides read TGTGCCAGCAGCTTCCGGGACAGACCCTACGAGCAGTACTTC.